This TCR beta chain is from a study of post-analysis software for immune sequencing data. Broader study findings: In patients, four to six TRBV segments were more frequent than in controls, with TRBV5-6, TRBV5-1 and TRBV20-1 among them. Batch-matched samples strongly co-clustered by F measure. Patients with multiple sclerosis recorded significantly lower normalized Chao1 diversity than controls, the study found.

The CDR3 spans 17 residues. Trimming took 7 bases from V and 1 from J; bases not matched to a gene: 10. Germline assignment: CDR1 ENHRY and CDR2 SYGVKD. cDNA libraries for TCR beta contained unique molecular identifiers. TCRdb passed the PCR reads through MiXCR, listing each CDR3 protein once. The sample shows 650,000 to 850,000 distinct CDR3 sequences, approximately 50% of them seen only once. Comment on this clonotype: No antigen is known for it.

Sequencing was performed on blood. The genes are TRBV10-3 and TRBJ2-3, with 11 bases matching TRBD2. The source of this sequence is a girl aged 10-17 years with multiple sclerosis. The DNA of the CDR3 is TGTGCCATCACCACCGGGACTAGCGGAAAGGGCACAGATACGCAGTATTTT. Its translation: CAITTGTSGKGTDTQYF.